These T cell receptor beta chains were read from a single sample in a study of T cell responses to AZD1222 COVID-19 vaccine. Data came from immunoSEQ multiplex PCR; TCRdb stores just in-frame clones and leaves some out. The sample yields 130,000 or so clones, about 88% seen once. This sample comprised peripheral blood, obtained on day 0 of AZD1222 vaccination. Receptors originate from an adult in good health. CDR3s include the opening cysteine and the closing phenylalanine or tryptophan. A D gene is named only where the DNA matches it firmly. Clone size is stated in some rows and not others, as once, few, many or a class when expanded.

TRBV6-5,.,TRBJ2-3,few,CASSRGQTTDTQYF,TGTGCCAGCAGCAGAGGACAGACGACAGATACGCAGTATTTT
TRBV14,.,TRBJ2-6,.,CASSPGRSGANVLTF,TGTGCCAGCAGCCCCGGCCGGTCTGGGGCCAACGTCCTGACTTTC
TRBV9,.,TRBJ1-1,.,CASSEGTRDTEAFF,TGTGCCAGCAGCGAGGGAACGAGGGACACTGAAGCTTTCTTT
TRBV5-1,TRBD1,TRBJ1-1,.,CASSLEGAGTEAFF,TGCGCCAGCAGCTTGGAGGGGGCTGGCACTGAAGCTTTCTTT
TRBV28,.,TRBJ1-6,few,CASSGVNSPLHF,TGTGCCAGCTCCGGGGTTAATTCACCCCTCCACTTT
TRBV3-1/TRBV3-2,TRBD2,TRBJ2-1,.,CASSLRTSGRLDNEQFF,TGTGCCAGCAGCCTAAGGACTAGCGGGAGATTAGACAATGAGCAGTTCTTC
TRBV19,.,TRBJ1-1,.,CASSIEGGLGTEAFF,TGTGCCAGTAGTATAGAGGGGGGCCTGGGCACTGAAGCTTTCTTT
TRBV5-1,TRBD1,TRBJ1-2,.,CASSLAGTGGEGYTF,TGCGCCAGCAGCTTAGCCGGGACAGGGGGCGAAGGCTACACCTTC
TRBV15,.,TRBJ2-5,.,CATTQFRDTSLTQYF,TGTGCCACCACTCAATTCCGGGACACCAGTTTGACCCAGTACTTC
TRBV11-2,TRBD2,TRBJ2-3,.,CASSSLAGTTDTQYF,TGTGCCAGCAGCTCCCTAGCGGGAACCACAGATACGCAGTATTTT
TRBV6-1,.,TRBJ2-4,.,CASSELRSLRAEF,TGTGCCAGCAGTGAATTACGGTCCCTGCGAGCTGAGTTC
TRBV7-9,.,TRBJ2-2,.,CASSFPGNTGELFF,TGTGCCAGCAGTTTCCCAGGGAACACCGGGGAGCTGTTTTTT
TRBV5-1,.,TRBJ1-4,.,CASSYLGSTNEKLFF,TGCGCCAGCAGCTACCTCGGATCAACTAATGAAAAACTGTTTTTT
TRBV6-1,TRBD1,TRBJ1-2,.,CASSESGGRYGYTF,TGTGCCAGCAGTGAATCAGGGGGCCGCTATGGCTACACCTTC
TRBV6-2/TRBV6-3,.,TRBJ1-5,.,CASSYRRGNQPQHF,TGTGCCAGCAGTTATCGGCGTGGCAATCAGCCCCAGCATTTT
TRBV5-6,.,TRBJ1-2,.,CASSLAGTDNYGYTF,TGTGCCAGCAGCTTGGCGGGCACCGATAACTATGGCTACACCTTC
TRBV6-5,.,TRBJ2-1,.,CASSAIRGNEQFF,TGTGCCAGCAGCGCAATCAGGGGCAATGAGCAGTTCTTC
TRBV5-1,TRBD1,TRBJ1-2,.,CASSLATGANYGYTF,TGCGCCAGCAGCTTGGCGACAGGGGCTAACTATGGCTACACCTTC
TRBV2,TRBD2,TRBJ2-1,.,CATGTSGYNEQFF,TGTGCCACCGGGACTAGCGGATACAATGAGCAGTTCTTC
TRBV5-8,.,TRBJ1-1,.,CASSFGLFPTEAFF,TGTGCCAGCAGCTTCGGGCTTTTCCCCACTGAAGCTTTCTTT
TRBV7-2,.,TRBJ1-2,.,CASSLADHYGYTF,TGTGCCAGCAGCTTAGCGGATCACTATGGCTACACCTTC
TRBV18,.,TRBJ2-1,.,CASSPGLADYNGQFF,TGTGCCAGCTCACCGGGGTTAGCGGACTACAATGGGCAGTTCTTC
TRBV3-1/TRBV3-2,.,TRBJ2-2,.,CASSQGYGVGTGELFF,TGTGCCAGCAGCCAAGGCTACGGTGTGGGCACCGGGGAGCTGTTTTTT
TRBV5-1,.,TRBJ2-1,once,CASSLAEGLGNEQFF,TGCGCCAGCAGCTTGGCCGAGGGGTTAGGAAATGAGCAGTTCTTC
TRBV14,.,TRBJ1-1,.,CASSQDVGTLNTEAFF,TGTGCCAGCAGCCAAGACGTAGGGACGTTGAACACTGAAGCTTTCTTT
TRBV7-7,.,TRBJ2-7,.,CASSLADTGPYEQYF,TGTGCTAGCAGCTTAGCGGACACTGGCCCCTACGAGCAGTACTTC
TRBV30,.,TRBJ2-7,.,CAWGAGSSYEQYF,TGTGCCTGGGGGGCAGGGAGCTCCTACGAGCAGTACTTC
TRBV7-2,TRBD2,TRBJ2-7,.,CASSLAAGGQYEQYF,TGTGCCAGCAGCTTAGCGGCGGGAGGGCAGTACGAGCAGTACTTC
TRBV2,.,TRBJ1-2,.,CASSDGFYGYTF,TGTGCCAGCAGTGACGGATTCTATGGCTACACCTTC
TRBV6-1,TRBD1,TRBJ1-5,.,CASRRQGDSNQPQHF,TGTGCCAGCAGACGACAGGGGGATAGCAATCAGCCCCAGCATTTT
TRBV7-2,TRBD2,TRBJ2-3,once,CASSLDPAGVTDTQYF,TGTGCCAGCAGCTTAGATCCAGCGGGGGTCACAGATACGCAGTATTTT
TRBV2,TRBD1,TRBJ1-4,.,CASNLQGAREKLFF,TGTGCCAGCAACCTACAGGGGGCGAGAGAAAAACTGTTTTTT
TRBV5-5,.,TRBJ1-2,.,CASSRTDPYGYTF,TGTGCCAGCAGCCGGACGGACCCCTATGGCTACACCTTC
TRBV5-1,.,TRBJ1-6,once,CASSLGGSPLHF,TGCGCCAGCAGCCTGGGTGGTTCACCCCTCCACTTT
TRBV19,.,TRBJ1-1,.,CASNEGGQNTEAFF,TGTGCCAGTAATGAGGGGGGGCAGAACACTGAAGCTTTCTTT
TRBV11-3,TRBD1,TRBJ2-1,.,CASSLAPSWTGGRPYNEQFF,TGTGCCAGCAGCTTAGCCCCCTCTTGGACAGGGGGCAGGCCTTACAATGAGCAGTTCTTC